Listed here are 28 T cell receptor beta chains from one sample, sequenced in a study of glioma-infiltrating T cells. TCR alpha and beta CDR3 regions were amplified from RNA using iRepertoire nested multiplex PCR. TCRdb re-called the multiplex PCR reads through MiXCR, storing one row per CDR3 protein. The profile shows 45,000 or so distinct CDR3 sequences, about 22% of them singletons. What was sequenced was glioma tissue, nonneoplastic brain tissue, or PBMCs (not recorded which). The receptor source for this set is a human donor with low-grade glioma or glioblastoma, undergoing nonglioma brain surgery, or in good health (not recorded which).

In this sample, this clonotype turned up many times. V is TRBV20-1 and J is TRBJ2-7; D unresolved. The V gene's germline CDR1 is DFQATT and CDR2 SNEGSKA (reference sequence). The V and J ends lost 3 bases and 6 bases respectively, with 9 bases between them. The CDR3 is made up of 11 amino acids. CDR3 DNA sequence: TGCAGTGCTAGTTCTAGTCGCGAGCAGTACTTC. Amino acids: CSASSSREQYF.

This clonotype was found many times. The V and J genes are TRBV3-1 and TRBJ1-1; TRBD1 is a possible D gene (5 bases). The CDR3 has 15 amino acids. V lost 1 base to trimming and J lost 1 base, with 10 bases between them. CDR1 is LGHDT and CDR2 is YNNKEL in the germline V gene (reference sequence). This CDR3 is CASSQAWGGNTEAFF. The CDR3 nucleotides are TGTGCCAGCAGCCAAGCCTGGGGGGGGAACACTGAAGCTTTCTTT. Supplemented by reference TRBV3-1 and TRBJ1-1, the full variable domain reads DTAVSQTPKYLVTQMGNDKSIKCEQNLGHDTMYWYKQDSKKFLKIMFSYNNKELIINETVPNRFSPKSPDKAHLNLHINSLELGDSAVYFCASSQAWGGNTEAFFGQGTRLTVV.

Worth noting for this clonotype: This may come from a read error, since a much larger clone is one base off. The CDR3 sequence: CATARGDRGYNEQYF. The CDR3 DNA reads as TGTGCCACCGCCCGAGGGGACAGGGGATACAATGAGCAGTACTTC. The J gene is TRBJ2-7, the V gene TRBV12-3 or TRBV12-4, with TRBD1 matching 10 bases. Trimming removed 10 bases from V and 7 bases from J; junction bases left unmatched: 16. The CDR3 is made up of 15 amino acids.

For the CDR3, the DNA is TGTGCCAGCAGTTTAGCCCTCGGGGGTAACCAAGAGACCCAGTACTTC. It codes for CASSLALGGNQETQYF. This chain links TRBV12-3 or TRBV12-4 with TRBJ2-5; D is possibly TRBD2 (6 bases). The germline V and J ends were trimmed by 0 bases and 0 bases, with 11 bases remaining between them. This CDR3 contains 16 residues.

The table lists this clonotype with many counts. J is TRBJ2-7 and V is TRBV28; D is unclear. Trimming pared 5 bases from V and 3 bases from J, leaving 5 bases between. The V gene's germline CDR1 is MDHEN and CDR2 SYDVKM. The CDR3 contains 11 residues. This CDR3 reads CASSVVYEQYF. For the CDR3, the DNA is TGTGCCAGCAGTGTTGTCTACGAGCAGTACTTC.

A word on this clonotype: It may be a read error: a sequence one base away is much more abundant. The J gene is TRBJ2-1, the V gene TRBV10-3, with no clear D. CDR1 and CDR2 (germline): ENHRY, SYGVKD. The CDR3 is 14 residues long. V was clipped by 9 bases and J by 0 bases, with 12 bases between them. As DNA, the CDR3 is TGTGCCATATGGTCGGTTAGCTCCTACAATGAGCAGTTCTTC. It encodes CAIWSVSSYNEQFF.

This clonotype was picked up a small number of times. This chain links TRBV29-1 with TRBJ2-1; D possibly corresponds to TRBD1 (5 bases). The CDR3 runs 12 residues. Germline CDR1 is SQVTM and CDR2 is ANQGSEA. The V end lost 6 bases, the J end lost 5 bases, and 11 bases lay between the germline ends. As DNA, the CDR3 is TGCAGCGTAAAGCGACAGAACAATGAGCAGTTCTTC. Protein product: CSVKRQNNEQFF.

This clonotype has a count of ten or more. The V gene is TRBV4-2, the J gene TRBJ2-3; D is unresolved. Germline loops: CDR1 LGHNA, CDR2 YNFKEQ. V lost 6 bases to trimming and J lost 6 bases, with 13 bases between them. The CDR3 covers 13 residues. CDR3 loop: CASRYRGDDTQYF. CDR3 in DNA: TGTGCCAGCAGGTATCGCGGAGATGATACGCAGTATTTT.

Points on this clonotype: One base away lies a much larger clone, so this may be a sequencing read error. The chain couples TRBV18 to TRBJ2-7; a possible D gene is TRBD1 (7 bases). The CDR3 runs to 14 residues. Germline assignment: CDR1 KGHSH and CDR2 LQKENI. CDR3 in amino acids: CASSPGGGSYEQHF. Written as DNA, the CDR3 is TGTGCCAGCTCACCCGGAGGGGGCTCCTACGAGCAGCACTTC.

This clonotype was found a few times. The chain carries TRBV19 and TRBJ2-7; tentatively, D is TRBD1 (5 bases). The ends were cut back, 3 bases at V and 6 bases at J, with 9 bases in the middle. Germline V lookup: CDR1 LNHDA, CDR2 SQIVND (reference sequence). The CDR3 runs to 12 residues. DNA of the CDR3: TGTGCCAGTAGTATTGATGGGGCCGAGCAGTACTTC. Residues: CASSIDGAEQYF. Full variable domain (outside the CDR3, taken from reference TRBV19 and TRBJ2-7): DGGITQSPKYLFRKEGQNVTLSCEQNLNHDAMYWYRQDPGQGLRLIYYSQIVNDFQKGDIAEGYSVSREKKESFPLTVTSAQKNPTAFYLCASSIDGAEQYFGPGTRLTVT.

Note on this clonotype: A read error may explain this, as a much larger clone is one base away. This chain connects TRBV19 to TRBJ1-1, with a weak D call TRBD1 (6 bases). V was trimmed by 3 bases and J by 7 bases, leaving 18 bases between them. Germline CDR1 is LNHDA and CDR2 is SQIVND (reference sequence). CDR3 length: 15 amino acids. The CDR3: CASSIGVTGYGEAFF. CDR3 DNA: TGTGCCAGTAGTATCGGCGTTACAGGGTATGGTGAAGCTTTCTTT. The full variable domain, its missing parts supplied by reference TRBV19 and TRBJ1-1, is DGGITQSPKYLFRKEGQNVTLSCEQNLNHDAMYWYRQDPGQGLRLIYYSQIVNDFQKGDIAEGYSVSREKKESFPLTVTSAQKNPTAFYLCASSIGVTGYGEAFFGQGTRLTVV.

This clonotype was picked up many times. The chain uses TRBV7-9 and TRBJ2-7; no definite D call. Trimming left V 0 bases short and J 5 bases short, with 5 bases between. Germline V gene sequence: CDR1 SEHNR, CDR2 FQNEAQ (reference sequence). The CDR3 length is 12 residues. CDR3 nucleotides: TGTGCCAGCAGCTTAGCCAGCCACGAGCAGTACTTC. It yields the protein CASSLASHEQYF.

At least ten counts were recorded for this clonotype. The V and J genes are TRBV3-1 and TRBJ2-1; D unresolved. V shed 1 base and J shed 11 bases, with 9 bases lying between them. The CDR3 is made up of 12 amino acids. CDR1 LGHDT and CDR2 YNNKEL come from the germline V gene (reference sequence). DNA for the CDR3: TGTGCCAGCAGCCAAGGTATTGACCAGCAGTTCTTC. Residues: CASSQGIDQQFF.

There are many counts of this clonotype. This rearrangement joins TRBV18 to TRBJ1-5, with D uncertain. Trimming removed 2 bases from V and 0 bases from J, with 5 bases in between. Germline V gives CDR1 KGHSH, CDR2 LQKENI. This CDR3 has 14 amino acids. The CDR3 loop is CASSPGFSNQPQHF. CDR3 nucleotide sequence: TGTGCCAGCTCACCAGGATTTAGCAATCAGCCCCAGCATTTT.

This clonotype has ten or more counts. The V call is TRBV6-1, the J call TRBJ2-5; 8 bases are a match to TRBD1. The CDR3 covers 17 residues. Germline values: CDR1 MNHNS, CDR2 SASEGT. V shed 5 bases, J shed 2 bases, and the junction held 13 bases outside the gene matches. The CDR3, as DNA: TGTGCCAGCAGTAAAGGGACAGGAATAGCTAAGCAAGAGACCCAGTACTTC. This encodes CASSKGTGIAKQETQYF.

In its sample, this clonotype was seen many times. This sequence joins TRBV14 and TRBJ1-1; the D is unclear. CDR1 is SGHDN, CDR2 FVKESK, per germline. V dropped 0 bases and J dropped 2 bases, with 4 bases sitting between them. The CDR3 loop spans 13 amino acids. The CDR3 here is CASSQEYNTEAFF. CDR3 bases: TGTGCCAGCAGCCAAGAGTATAACACTGAAGCTTTCTTT.

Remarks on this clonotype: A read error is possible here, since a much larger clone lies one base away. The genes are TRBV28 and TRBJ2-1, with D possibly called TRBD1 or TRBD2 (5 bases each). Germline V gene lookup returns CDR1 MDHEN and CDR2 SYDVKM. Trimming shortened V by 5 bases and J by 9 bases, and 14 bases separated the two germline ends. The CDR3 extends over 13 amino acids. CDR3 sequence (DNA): TGTGCCAGCAGTCAATTCCCGAGGGGTGAGCAGTTCTTC. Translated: CASSQFPRGEQFF.

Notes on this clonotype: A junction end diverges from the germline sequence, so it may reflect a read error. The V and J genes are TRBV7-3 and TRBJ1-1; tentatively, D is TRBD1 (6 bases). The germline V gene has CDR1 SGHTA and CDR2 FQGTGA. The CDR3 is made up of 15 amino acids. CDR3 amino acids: CASSLGTSMNTEASF. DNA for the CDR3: TGTGCCAGCAGTCTCGGGACAAGCATGAACACTGAAGCTTCCTTT.

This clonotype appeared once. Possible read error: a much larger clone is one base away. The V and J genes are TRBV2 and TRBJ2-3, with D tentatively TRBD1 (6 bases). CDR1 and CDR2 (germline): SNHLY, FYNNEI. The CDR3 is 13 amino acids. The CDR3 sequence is CASQDSGTGTQYF. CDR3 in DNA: TGTGCCAGCCAGGACAGCGGCACAGGTACGCAGTATTTT.

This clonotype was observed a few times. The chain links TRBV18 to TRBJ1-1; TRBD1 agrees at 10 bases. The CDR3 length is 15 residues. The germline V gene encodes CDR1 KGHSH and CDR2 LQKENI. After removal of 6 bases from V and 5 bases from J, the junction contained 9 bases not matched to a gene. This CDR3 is CASSESTGGRTEAFF. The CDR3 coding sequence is TGTGCCAGCTCGGAATCGACAGGGGGCAGAACTGAAGCTTTCTTT.

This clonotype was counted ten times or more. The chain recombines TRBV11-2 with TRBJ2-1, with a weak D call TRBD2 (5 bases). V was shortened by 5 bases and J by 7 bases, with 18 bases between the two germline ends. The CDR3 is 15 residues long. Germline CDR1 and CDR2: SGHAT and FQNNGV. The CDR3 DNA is TGTGCCAGCAGCATCCTAGCCCGGTTAAATAATGAGCAGTTCTTC. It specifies CASSILARLNNEQFF.

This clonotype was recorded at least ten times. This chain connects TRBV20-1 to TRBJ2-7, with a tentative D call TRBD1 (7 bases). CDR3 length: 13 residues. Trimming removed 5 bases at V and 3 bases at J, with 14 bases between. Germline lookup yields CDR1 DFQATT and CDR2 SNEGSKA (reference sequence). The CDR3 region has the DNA TGCAGTGCTGGCGGGACAGTAGGCTACGAGCAGTACTTC. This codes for CSAGGTVGYEQYF.

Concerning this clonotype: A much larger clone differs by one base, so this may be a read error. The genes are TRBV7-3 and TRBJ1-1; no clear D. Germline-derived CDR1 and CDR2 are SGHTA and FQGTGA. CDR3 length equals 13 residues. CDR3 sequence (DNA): TGTGCCAGCGGCTTAAAGTTGGGCACTGAAGCTTTCTTT. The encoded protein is CASGLKLGTEAFF. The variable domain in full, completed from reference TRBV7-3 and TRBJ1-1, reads GAGVSQTPSNKVTEKGKYVELRCDPISGHTALYWYRQSLGQGPEFLIYFQGTGAADDSGLPNDRFFAVRPEGSVSTLKIQRTERGDSAVYLCASGLKLGTEAFFGQGTRLTVV.

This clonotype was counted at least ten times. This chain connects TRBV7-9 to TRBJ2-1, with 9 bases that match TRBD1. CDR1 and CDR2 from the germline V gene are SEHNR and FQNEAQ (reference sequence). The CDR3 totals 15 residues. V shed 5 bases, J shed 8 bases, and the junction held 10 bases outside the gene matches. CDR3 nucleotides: TGTGCCAGCAGCACCGGGACAGGGTCCCGCGATGAGCAGTTCTTC. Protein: CASSTGTGSRDEQFF.

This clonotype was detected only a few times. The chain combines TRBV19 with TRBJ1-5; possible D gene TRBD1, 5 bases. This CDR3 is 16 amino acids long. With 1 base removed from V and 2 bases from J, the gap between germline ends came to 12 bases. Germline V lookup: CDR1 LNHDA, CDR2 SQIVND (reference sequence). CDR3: CASSIGGGAGNQPQHF. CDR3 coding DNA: TGTGCCAGTAGTATAGGGGGCGGAGCGGGCAATCAGCCCCAGCATTTT.

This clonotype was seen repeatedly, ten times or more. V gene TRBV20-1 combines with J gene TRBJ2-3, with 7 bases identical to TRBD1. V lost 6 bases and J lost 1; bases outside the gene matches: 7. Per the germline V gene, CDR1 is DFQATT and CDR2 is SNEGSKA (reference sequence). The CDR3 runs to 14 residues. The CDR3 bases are TGCAGTGCCCCTGGACAGGTCGGCACAGATACGCAGTATTTT. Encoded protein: CSAPGQVGTDTQYF.

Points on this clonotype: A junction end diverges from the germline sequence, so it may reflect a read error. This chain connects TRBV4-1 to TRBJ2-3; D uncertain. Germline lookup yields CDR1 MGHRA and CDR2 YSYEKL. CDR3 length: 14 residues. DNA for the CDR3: TGCGCCAGCAGCCAAGATAAGAGCACAGATACGCGGTATTTT. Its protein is CASSQDKSTDTRYF.

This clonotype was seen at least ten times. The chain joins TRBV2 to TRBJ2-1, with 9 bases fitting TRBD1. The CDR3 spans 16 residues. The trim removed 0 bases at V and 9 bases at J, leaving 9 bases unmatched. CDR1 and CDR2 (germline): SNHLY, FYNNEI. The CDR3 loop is CASSEARNRGQGEQFF. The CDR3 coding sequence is TGTGCCAGCAGTGAAGCGCGGAACAGGGGGCAGGGTGAGCAGTTCTTC.